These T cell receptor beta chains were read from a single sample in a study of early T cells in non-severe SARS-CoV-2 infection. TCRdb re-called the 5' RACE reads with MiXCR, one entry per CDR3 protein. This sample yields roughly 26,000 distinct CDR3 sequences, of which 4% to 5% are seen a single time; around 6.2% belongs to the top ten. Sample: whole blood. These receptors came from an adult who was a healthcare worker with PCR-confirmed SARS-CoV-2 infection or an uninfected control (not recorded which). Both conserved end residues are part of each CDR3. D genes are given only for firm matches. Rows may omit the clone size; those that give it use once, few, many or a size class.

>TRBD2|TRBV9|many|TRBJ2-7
TGTGCCAGCAGCTCCGGACTAGCGGGAAGTGTACGAGGGCAGTACTTC
CASSSGLAGSVRGQYF
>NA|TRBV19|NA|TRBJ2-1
TGTGCCAGTAGTACCGGTACAGGGCCAACCTACAATGAGCAGTTCTTC
CASSTGTGPTYNEQFF
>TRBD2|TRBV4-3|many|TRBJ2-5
TGCGCCAGCAGCCACAGCCCTAGCGGGGTCCCGGAAGAGACCCAGTACTTC
CASSHSPSGVPEETQYF
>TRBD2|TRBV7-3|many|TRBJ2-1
TGTGCCAGCAGCCCGCAACTAGCGGGAGTGTTCAATGAGCAGTTCTTC
CASSPQLAGVFNEQFF
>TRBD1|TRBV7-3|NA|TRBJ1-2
TGTGCCAGCAGCTTAATTGCGTCCGGGACAGGAAAGGGCTACACCTTC
CASSLIASGTGKGYTF
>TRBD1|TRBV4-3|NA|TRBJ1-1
TGCGCCAGCAGCCAAGGCGTACAGGGGCGGACTGAAGCTTTCTTT
CASSQGVQGRTEAFF
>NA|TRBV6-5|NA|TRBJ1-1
TGTGCCAGCAGTTACGCAGGAGGCACTGAAGCTTTCTTT
CASSYAGGTEAFF
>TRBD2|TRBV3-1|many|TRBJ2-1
TGTGCCAGCAGCCAAGAACTAGCGGGAGGGAATGAGCAGTTCTTC
CASSQELAGGNEQFF
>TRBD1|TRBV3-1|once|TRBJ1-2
TGTGCCAGCAGCCACGCCGGAGGGGGCGATGGCTACACCTTC
CASSHAGGGDGYTF
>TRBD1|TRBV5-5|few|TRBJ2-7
TGTGCCAGCAGCTTGGTAGGGACAGGGGACTACGAGCAGTACTTC
CASSLVGTGDYEQYF
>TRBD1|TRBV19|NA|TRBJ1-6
TGTGCCAGTAGTACCTTTACAGGGGGTGATTCACCCCTCCACTTT
CASSTFTGGDSPLHF
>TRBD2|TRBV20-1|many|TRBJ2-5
TGCAGTGCCGCTCTCGGGGTAGCGGGAGTTCTAGGGGGCCAAGAGACCCAGTACTTC
CSAALGVAGVLGGQETQYF
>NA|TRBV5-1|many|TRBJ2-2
TGCGCCAGCAGCTTGGACGCCACCGGGGAGCTGTTTTTT
CASSLDATGELFF
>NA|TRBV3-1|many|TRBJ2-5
TGTGCCAGCAGCCCGGCTAGCCTGGAGACCCAGTACTTC
CASSPASLETQYF
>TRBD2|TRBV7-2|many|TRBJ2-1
TGTGCCAGCAGCTTAAAGATCGCGACTAGCGGGAGTGGCGATGAGCAGTTCTTC
CASSLKIATSGSGDEQFF
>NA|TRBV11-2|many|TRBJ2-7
TGTGCCAGCAGCTTAGGGAGCTCCTACGAGCAGTACTTC
CASSLGSSYEQYF
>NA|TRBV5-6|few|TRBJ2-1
TGTGCCAGCAGTGGACCCTCAGGTTGGTTCTTC
CASSGPSGWFF
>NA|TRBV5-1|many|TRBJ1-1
TGCGCCAGCAGCTTGGTGGCAGCCTCAGGTGAAGCTTTCTTT
CASSLVAASGEAFF
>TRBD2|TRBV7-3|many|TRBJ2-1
TGTGCCAGCAGCTACGCAGCGGGAGGGCGGAATGAGCAGTTCTTC
CASSYAAGGRNEQFF
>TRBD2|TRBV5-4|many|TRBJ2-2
TGTGCCAGCAGCTTGGGGGCGGGAGGGAACACCGGGGAGCTGTTTTTT
CASSLGAGGNTGELFF
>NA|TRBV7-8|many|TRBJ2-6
TGTGCCAGCATCCAGGAGACCGGAACCTCTGGGGCCAACGTCCTGACTTTC
CASIQETGTSGANVLTF
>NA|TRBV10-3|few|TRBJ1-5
TGTGCCATCAGTGGCGGGTCCTCGCAGCCCCAGCATTTT
CAISGGSSQPQHF
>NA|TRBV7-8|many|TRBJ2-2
TGTGCCAGCAGCTTAAAGTCGGTTAGCGGGAACACCGGGGAGCTGTTTTTT
CASSLKSVSGNTGELFF
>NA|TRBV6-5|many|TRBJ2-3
TGTGCCAGCAGTCGCTTAGGGGGGGCCCGCGGGGAGAGAGATACGCAGTATTTT
CASSRLGGARGERDTQYF
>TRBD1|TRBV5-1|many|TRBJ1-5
TGCGCCAGCAGCCCAGGGACAGTTAGCAATCAGCCCCAGCATTTT
CASSPGTVSNQPQHF
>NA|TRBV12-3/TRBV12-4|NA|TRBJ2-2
TGTGCCAGCAGCTCAAGCGGTCGCACCTTGGGAGGGGAGCTGTTTTTT
CASSSSGRTLGGELFF
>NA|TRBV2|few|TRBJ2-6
TGTGCCAGCAAATGGGCCAACGTCCTGACTTTC
CASKWANVLTF
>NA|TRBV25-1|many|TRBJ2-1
TGTGCCAGCAGTGAATTCTACCCCCACTACAATGAGCAGTTCTTC
CASSEFYPHYNEQFF